This T cell receptor beta chain was sequenced in a study of shared clonotypes between healthy human individuals. General study findings and limits: It was observed that around 5% of naive CD4 clonotypes were shared across a handful of donors. The low donor count limited represented genetic and exposure-history diversity. Expectations were that clonotype sharing among donors would be affected by sequencing depth.

As to this clone: Its target is unknown.

From germline, CDR1 is SGHRS and CDR2 YFSETQ. The CDR3 spans 16 residues. The ends lost 2 bases at V and 0 bases at J; junction bases unmatched: 6. CD45RO negativity and positive selection for CCR7 defined naive CD8 cells, a population that excluded terminally differentiated effector memory CD45RA+ cells. The table came from immunoSEQ multiplex PCR; TCRdb's copy has only in-frame clones and leaves some out. The data contain 800,000 or so clones, around 96% of them singletons. The sequence came from a man younger than 45 in good health. The rearrangement uses TRBV5-1 and TRBJ2-3, with 7 bases that match TRBD1. Sequencing was done on a sample of naive CD8+ T cells sorted from blood. The CDR3 reads CASSFWGTDSTDTQYF. The CDR3 DNA sequence: TGCGCCAGCAGCTTCTGGGGGACAGATAGCACAGATACGCAGTATTTT.